This T cell receptor (beta chain) was identified during a study of CD8 T cells in Susac syndrome. V shed 5 bases and J shed 5 bases, with 12 bases lying between them. The CDR3 covers 13 residues. The germline gives CDR1 MNHEY, CDR2 SVGAGI. RNA amounts of roughly 0.5 to 1 ug underwent reverse transcription with random hexamers. TCRdb independently ran MiXCR on the immunoSEQ multiplex PCR reads; one entry per CDR3 protein. The repertoire holds tens of thousands of distinct CDR3 sequences, approximately 93% seen once, with around 0.55% in the top ten. Sequenced input: CD8+ T cells from PBMCs. The source of this sequence is a human donor with multiple sclerosis. The rearrangement uses TRBV6-5 and TRBJ2-5; either TRBD1 or TRBD2 may fit D (6 bases each). CDR3: CASSKGEVETQYF. The CDR3, as DNA: TGTGCCAGCAGTAAGGGGGAGGTGGAGACCCAGTACTTC.